Detailed here is one T cell receptor beta chain. What it binds is not known. This entry is derived from a study of post-analysis software for immune sequencing data. Turning to the study itself: Included courses were relapsing-remitting and secondary progressive multiple sclerosis; progressive-relapsing multiple sclerosis was also included.

Study conclusions and caveats: Batch-matched samples strongly co-clustered by F measure. Relative to controls, patients with multiple sclerosis showed significantly lower normalized Chao1 diversity. Comparison of patients with controls showed five TRBV segments more frequent in patients, TRBV5-6, TRBV5-1 and TRBV20-1 among them.

The CDR3 has 13 amino acids. Unique molecular identifiers had been added to the TCR beta cDNA libraries. Out of roughly 1 to 11 million T cells, roughly 0.5 million cDNA molecules were generated. Each CDR3 protein gets one entry after TCRdb re-called the PCR reads with MiXCR. In the table there are 350,000 to 500,000 distinct CDR3 sequences, about 39% of which are singletons. This TCR derives from a girl aged 2 to 9 with multiple sclerosis. This rearrangement joins TRBV21-1 to TRBJ1-6; TRBD1, as called in the table, went unchecked against the DNA. TRBV21-1 counts as a pseudogene. Material for sequencing was blood. The CDR3 DNA is TGTGCCAGCACGACAGGGGGATCTCCACCCCTCCACTTT. Amino acid sequence: CASTTGGSPPLHF.